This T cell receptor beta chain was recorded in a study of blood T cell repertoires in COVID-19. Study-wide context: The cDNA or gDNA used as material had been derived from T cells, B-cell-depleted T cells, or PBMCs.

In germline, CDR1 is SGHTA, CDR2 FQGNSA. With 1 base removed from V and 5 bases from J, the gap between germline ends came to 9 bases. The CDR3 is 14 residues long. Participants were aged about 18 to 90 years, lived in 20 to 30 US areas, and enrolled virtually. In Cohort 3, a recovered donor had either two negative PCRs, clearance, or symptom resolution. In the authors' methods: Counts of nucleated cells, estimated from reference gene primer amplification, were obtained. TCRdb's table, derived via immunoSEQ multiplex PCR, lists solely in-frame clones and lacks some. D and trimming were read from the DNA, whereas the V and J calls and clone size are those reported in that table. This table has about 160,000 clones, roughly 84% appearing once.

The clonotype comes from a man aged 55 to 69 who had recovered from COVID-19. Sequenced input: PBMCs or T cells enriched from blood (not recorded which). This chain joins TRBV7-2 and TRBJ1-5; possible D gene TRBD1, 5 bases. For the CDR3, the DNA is TGTGCCAGCAGCTTAGGGGCGGGACATCAGCCCCAGCATTTT. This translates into CASSLGAGHQPQHF. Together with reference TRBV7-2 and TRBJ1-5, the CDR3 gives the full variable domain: GAGVSQSPSNKVTEKGKDVELRCDPISGHTALYWYRQSLGQGLEFLIYFQGNSAPDKSGLPSDRFSAERTGGSVSTLTIQRTQQEDSAVYLCASSLGAGHQPQHFGDGTRLSIL.